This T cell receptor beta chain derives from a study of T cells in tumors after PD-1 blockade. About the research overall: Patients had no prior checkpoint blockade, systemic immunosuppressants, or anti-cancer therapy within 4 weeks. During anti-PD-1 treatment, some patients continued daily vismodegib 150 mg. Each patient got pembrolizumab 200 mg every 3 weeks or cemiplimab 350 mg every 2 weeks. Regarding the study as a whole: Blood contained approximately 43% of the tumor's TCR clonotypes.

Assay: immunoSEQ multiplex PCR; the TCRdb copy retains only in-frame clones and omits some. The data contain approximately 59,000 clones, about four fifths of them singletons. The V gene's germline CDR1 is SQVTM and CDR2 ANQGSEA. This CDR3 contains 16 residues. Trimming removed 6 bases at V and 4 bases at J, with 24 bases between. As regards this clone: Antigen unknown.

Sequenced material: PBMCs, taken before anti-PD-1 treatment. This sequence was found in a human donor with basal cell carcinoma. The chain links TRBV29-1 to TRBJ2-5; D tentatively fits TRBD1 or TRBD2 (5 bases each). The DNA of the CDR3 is TGCAGCGTGAGACAGTCCTGGCCCAACGCGGGAGAGACCCAGTACTTC. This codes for CSVRQSWPNAGETQYF.